This TCR beta chain was recovered during a study of identical twins. Findings and caveats of the study: Excess sharing between twins was weaker in beta out-of-frame sequences. It was out-of-frame TCR alpha sharing in monozygotic twins that models underestimated. Cord blood beta clonotypes that were abundant carried fewer insertions, and memory repertoires showed no such trend.

Trimming removed 2 bases at V and 3 bases at J, with 11 bases between. This CDR3 has 14 residues. This clonotype was observed once. Its antigen is not known. A template switching step contributed a universal primer site, while unique molecular identifiers were present in the cDNA. MiXCR, run by TCRdb on the 5' RACE reads, gives a single entry per CDR3 protein. The table includes approximately 260,000 distinct CDR3 sequences, around an eighth detected once. The chain uses TRBV23-1 and TRBJ2-7; D ambiguous. TRBV23-1 belongs to the ORF category, with a function that is uncertain. The clonotype originates from a woman younger than 35 in good health. Sequenced: memory (CD45RO+) T cells sorted from blood. The CDR3 DNA is TGCGCCAGCAGTCAAAACACTTACCGCTACGAGCAGTACTTC. Its translation: CASSQNTYRYEQYF.